This is a list of T cell receptor beta chains from one sample in a study of T cell responses to AZD1222 COVID-19 vaccine. TCRdb's table, derived via immunoSEQ multiplex PCR, lists solely in-frame clones and lacks some. Here the sample spans under 60,000 clones, around 84% being singletons. Sample: peripheral blood, taken on day 0 of AZD1222 vaccination. Every receptor here comes from an adult in good health. Both conserved end residues are part of each CDR3. Fields, in order: J gene, V gene, CDR3 length, D gene, clone size, CDR3 protein, CDR3 DNA. D genes are given only for firm matches. For some rows the clone size is stated as once, few or many, or as a class when expanded; others skip it.

TRBJ1-1,TRBV9,13,TRBD1,NA,CASSATDRVPAFF,TGTGCCAGCAGCGCTACAGACAGGGTACCAGCTTTCTTT
TRBJ2-7,TRBV28,16,TRBD2,NA,CASRTSGRAEGYEQYF,TGTGCCAGCAGGACTAGCGGGAGGGCCGAGGGTTACGAGCAGTACTTC
TRBJ2-7,TRBV5-1,15,TRBD1,NA,CASSLVGQGSHEQYF,TGCGCCAGCAGCTTGGTGGGACAGGGGTCCCACGAGCAGTACTTC
TRBJ2-1,TRBV5-4,15,NA,NA,CASSLVPGSYNEQFF,TGTGCCAGCAGCTTGGTCCCCGGCTCCTACAATGAGCAGTTCTTC
TRBJ2-7,TRBV14,13,NA,NA,CASSQGRLYEQYF,TGTGCCAGCAGCCAAGGCCGCCTCTACGAGCAGTACTTC
TRBJ2-7,TRBV28,14,TRBD2,NA,CASSSWRERIEQYF,TGTGCCAGCAGTTCTTGGCGGGAGCGTATCGAGCAGTACTTC
TRBJ1-5,TRBV6-5,15,TRBD1,NA,CASRRGTGGNQPQHF,TGTGCCAGCAGGCGCGGGACAGGGGGCAATCAGCCCCAGCATTTT
TRBJ1-1,TRBV5-5,16,NA,NA,CASSFSWGRRNTEAFF,TGTGCCAGCAGCTTCAGTTGGGGACGGCGGAACACTGAAGCTTTCTTT
TRBJ2-6,TRBV4-3,16,NA,NA,CASSQEPGAGANVLTF,TGCGCCAGCAGCCAAGAGCCGGGGGCTGGGGCCAACGTCCTGACTTTC
TRBJ1-2,TRBV5-1,16,TRBD1,NA,CASSLAYPGQGNGYTF,TGCGCCAGCAGCTTGGCATATCCGGGACAGGGGAATGGCTACACCTTC
TRBJ1-4,TRBV6-5,15,NA,NA,CASSKNRATNEKLFF,TGTGCCAGCAGTAAAAACCGTGCAACTAATGAAAAACTGTTTTTT
TRBJ1-4,TRBV27,15,NA,NA,CASTSLGALREKLFF,TGTGCCAGCACATCACTGGGGGCATTGAGAGAAAAACTGTTTTTT
TRBJ2-2,TRBV28,17,NA,NA,CASSGSAATGNTGELFF,TGTGCCAGCAGTGGTAGTGCTGCAACAGGGAACACCGGGGAGCTGTTTTTT
TRBJ1-2,TRBV7-9,17,TRBD1,NA,CASSSSRDRGDNYGYTF,TGTGCCAGCAGCTCGTCCCGGGACAGGGGCGATAACTATGGCTACACCTTC
TRBJ1-4,TRBV29-1,10,NA,few,CSARTEKLFF,TGCAGCGCCCGTACCGAAAAACTGTTTTTT
TRBJ2-2,TRBV19,14,TRBD2,NA,CASLTSGYTGELFF,TGTGCCAGTCTGACTAGCGGCTACACCGGGGAGCTGTTTTTT
TRBJ1-6,TRBV6-1,15,NA,NA,CASSEIEFGNSPLHF,TGTGCCAGCAGTGAAATAGAATTTGGGAATTCACCCCTCCACTTT
TRBJ2-7,TRBV12-3/TRBV12-4,13,TRBD2,once,CASSGLAVTKQYF,TGTGCCAGCAGTGGACTAGCAGTTACGAAGCAGTACTTC
TRBJ2-5,TRBV19,15,NA,NA,CASRWGDGSLETQYF,TGTGCCAGTAGATGGGGGGATGGATCGCTAGAGACCCAGTACTTC
TRBJ2-3,TRBV5-4,15,NA,NA,CASSYRAPPADTQYF,TGTGCCAGCAGCTACCGGGCCCCCCCAGCAGATACGCAGTATTTT
TRBJ2-1,TRBV7-9,14,NA,NA,CASSLSGLVIEQFF,TGTGCCAGCAGCTTAAGTGGGTTGGTAATAGAGCAGTTCTTC
TRBJ1-4,TRBV2,16,TRBD1,NA,CASSKARQGLGEKLFF,TGTGCCAGCAGCAAGGCGCGACAGGGGCTGGGGGAAAAACTGTTTTTT
TRBJ1-3,TRBV5-6,18,NA,NA,CASTLDKGLVSPGNTIYF,TGTGCCAGCACATTGGACAAGGGTCTAGTCAGCCCTGGAAACACCATATATTTT
TRBJ2-1,TRBV6-5,14,NA,once,CASKDPTSYNEQFF,TGTGCCAGTAAAGACCCAACCTCCTACAATGAGCAGTTCTTC
TRBJ2-7,TRBV5-4,15,NA,NA,CASNIGGPLRREQYF,TGTGCCAGCAATATCGGGGGCCCCCTACGACGGGAGCAGTACTTC
TRBJ2-3,TRBV5-1,15,NA,NA,CASSLVGSSGDTQYF,TGCGCCAGCAGCTTGGTGGGCAGCTCGGGAGATACGCAGTATTTT
TRBJ2-6,TRBV6-1,15,NA,NA,CASNPGGSGANVLTF,TGTGCCAGCAACCCCGGGGGCTCTGGGGCCAACGTCCTGACTTTC
TRBJ1-1,TRBV6-5,14,TRBD1,NA,CASRNRGRDTEAFF,TGTGCCAGCAGAAACAGGGGGCGCGACACTGAAGCTTTCTTT
TRBJ1-6,TRBV5-1,15,NA,few,CASSLGGRDNSPLHF,TGCGCCAGCAGCTTGGGAGGGAGAGATAATTCACCCCTCCACTTT
TRBJ2-3,TRBV30,19,TRBD2,NA,CAWSVGLAGGPISSDTQYF,TGTGCCTGGAGTGTTGGACTAGCGGGAGGGCCGATTAGCTCAGATACGCAGTATTTT
TRBJ2-3,TRBV2,11,NA,NA,CASRGTDTQYF,TGTGCCAGCAGGGGCACAGATACGCAGTATTTT
TRBJ1-2,TRBV6-5,12,NA,NA,CASSSSRVGYTF,TGTGCCAGCAGTTCCTCCCGAGTGGGCTACACCTTC
TRBJ1-5,TRBV7-6,15,NA,few,CASSLGEGGNQPQHF,TGTGCCAGCAGCTTAGGGGAGGGGGGGAATCAGCCCCAGCATTTT
TRBJ2-2,TRBV6-5,12,NA,NA,CASSSGVGELFF,TGTGCCAGCAGTTCGGGCGTCGGGGAGCTGTTTTTT
TRBJ1-2,TRBV24-1,12,NA,NA,CATFVANYGYTF,TGTGCCACCTTTGTAGCTAACTATGGCTACACCTTC
TRBJ2-1,TRBV4-2,16,TRBD2,NA,CASSQAGGPTYNEQFF,TGTGCCAGCAGCCAAGCGGGGGGTCCCACCTACAATGAGCAGTTCTTC
TRBJ2-7,TRBV5-1,12,TRBD1,NA,CASDRGSYEQYF,TGCGCCAGTGACAGGGGGTCCTACGAGCAGTACTTC
TRBJ1-4,TRBV3-1/TRBV3-2,13,NA,NA,CASSQAMGEKLFF,TGTGCCAGCAGCCAAGCTATGGGTGAAAAACTGTTTTTT
TRBJ2-5,TRBV7-3,14,NA,NA,CASSLKGDGETQYF,TGTGCCAGCAGCTTAAAGGGGGACGGAGAGACCCAGTACTTC
TRBJ1-2,TRBV5-1,12,NA,NA,CASSLTGSGYTF,TGCGCCAGCAGCTTAACAGGGTCCGGCTACACCTTC
TRBJ2-1,TRBV6-5,14,NA,few,CASSYQHRDHEQFF,TGTGCCAGCAGTTACCAACACAGGGACCATGAGCAGTTCTTC
TRBJ2-2,TRBV11-3,14,NA,NA,CASSPLGAGGELFF,TGTGCCAGCAGCCCCCTGGGGGCGGGCGGGGAGCTGTTTTTT